Listed below are T cell receptor beta chains from one sample, sequenced in a study of blood T cell repertoires in COVID-19. Sequenced by immunoSEQ multiplex PCR; TCRdb stores in-frame clones only, minus some. The top ten hold 44% of the sample, which has about 82,000 clones, around 81% seen once. The sample consisted of peripheral blood. These receptors all come from a man at least 80 years old with acute or convalescent COVID-19. CDR3s include the opening cysteine and the closing phenylalanine or tryptophan. Fields, in order: clone size, J gene, D gene, V gene, CDR3 protein, CDR3 DNA. D genes are given only for firm matches. Some rows mark clone size as missing; the rest say once, few, many or name a class of expanded clone.

clone size: .
J gene: TRBJ2-2
D gene: TRBD1
V gene: TRBV18
CDR3 protein: CASSRAYRGRTGELFF
CDR3 DNA: TGTGCCAGCTCACGAGCTTACAGGGGACGCACCGGGGAGCTGTTTTTT

clone size: few
J gene: TRBJ1-1
D gene: .
V gene: TRBV10-3
CDR3 protein: CAISAGVNTEAFF
CDR3 DNA: TGTGCCATCAGTGCGGGGGTGAACACTGAAGCTTTCTTT

clone size: few
J gene: TRBJ2-1
D gene: TRBD2
V gene: TRBV11-2
CDR3 protein: CASSLLAGEVNEQFF
CDR3 DNA: TGTGCCAGCAGCTTACTAGCGGGAGAAGTCAATGAGCAGTTCTTC

clone size: .
J gene: TRBJ2-1
D gene: TRBD2
V gene: TRBV28
CDR3 protein: CASSYPASPSGRSSYNEQFF
CDR3 DNA: TGTGCCAGCAGTTACCCCGCCTCGCCTAGCGGTCGGAGCTCCTACAATGAGCAGTTCTTC

clone size: .
J gene: TRBJ2-3
D gene: TRBD2
V gene: TRBV18
CDR3 protein: CASSPQEKRENTDTQYF
CDR3 DNA: TGTGCCAGCTCACCACAAGAAAAGCGGGAGAACACAGATACGCAGTATTTT

clone size: .
J gene: TRBJ2-7
D gene: TRBD2
V gene: TRBV7-2
CDR3 protein: CASSRPGLAGESVTYEQYF
CDR3 DNA: TGTGCCAGCAGCCGCCCGGGACTAGCGGGAGAATCGGTTACCTACGAGCAGTACTTC

clone size: .
J gene: TRBJ1-1
D gene: TRBD1
V gene: TRBV6-5
CDR3 protein: CATKYTGDTEAFF
CDR3 DNA: TGTGCCACCAAATATACAGGGGACACTGAAGCTTTCTTT

clone size: once
J gene: TRBJ2-7
D gene: TRBD2
V gene: TRBV5-1
CDR3 protein: CASSSLAGGLTYEQYF
CDR3 DNA: TGCGCCAGCAGCTCCCTAGCGGGAGGACTCACCTACGAGCAGTACTTC

clone size: .
J gene: TRBJ2-3
D gene: TRBD2
V gene: TRBV5-1
CDR3 protein: CASSSGTSNTDTQYF
CDR3 DNA: TGCGCCAGCAGCTCCGGGACTAGCAACACAGATACGCAGTATTTT

clone size: once
J gene: TRBJ1-2
D gene: .
V gene: TRBV10-3
CDR3 protein: CAISESEKRGYTF
CDR3 DNA: TGTGCCATCAGTGAGTCGGAGAAGCGGGGCTACACCTTC

clone size: .
J gene: TRBJ2-7
D gene: TRBD1
V gene: TRBV18
CDR3 protein: CASSLTYRDSYEQYF
CDR3 DNA: TGTGCCAGCTCTCTAACTTACCGGGACAGCTACGAGCAGTACTTC

clone size: few
J gene: TRBJ2-7
D gene: .
V gene: TRBV5-1
CDR3 protein: CASSPRGTEQYF
CDR3 DNA: TGCGCCAGCAGTCCCCGGGGGACCGAGCAGTACTTC

clone size: .
J gene: TRBJ2-5
D gene: .
V gene: TRBV18
CDR3 protein: CASPEGGSEETQYF
CDR3 DNA: TGTGCCAGCCCCGAGGGGGGGAGCGAAGAGACCCAGTACTTC

clone size: .
J gene: TRBJ2-7
D gene: .
V gene: TRBV19
CDR3 protein: CASRDRPGEQYF
CDR3 DNA: TGTGCCAGTAGAGACCGGCCGGGGGAGCAGTACTTC

clone size: .
J gene: TRBJ2-5
D gene: TRBD2
V gene: TRBV7-2
CDR3 protein: CASSLGGLAGQETQYF
CDR3 DNA: TGTGCCAGCAGCTTAGGCGGACTAGCGGGACAAGAGACCCAGTACTTC

clone size: .
J gene: TRBJ2-1
D gene: TRBD2
V gene: TRBV5-1
CDR3 protein: CASSRLAGDDNEQFF
CDR3 DNA: TGCGCCAGCAGCCGACTAGCGGGAGACGACAATGAGCAGTTCTTC

clone size: .
J gene: TRBJ2-7
D gene: TRBD1
V gene: TRBV7-9
CDR3 protein: CASSHTDRGLSNYEQYF
CDR3 DNA: TGTGCCAGCAGTCACACAGACAGGGGGCTCTCCAACTACGAGCAGTACTTC

clone size: .
J gene: TRBJ2-5
D gene: TRBD1
V gene: TRBV7-9
CDR3 protein: CASSNPWTGRQETQYF
CDR3 DNA: TGTGCCAGCAGCAATCCCTGGACAGGGCGGCAAGAGACCCAGTACTTC

clone size: .
J gene: TRBJ1-1
D gene: .
V gene: TRBV29-1
CDR3 protein: CSGGWPNTEAFF
CDR3 DNA: TGCAGCGGGGGGTGGCCGAACACTGAAGCTTTCTTT

clone size: .
J gene: TRBJ2-7
D gene: TRBD1
V gene: TRBV2
CDR3 protein: CASSSQGRNYEQYF
CDR3 DNA: TGTGCCAGCAGCTCACAGGGGCGCAACTACGAGCAGTACTTC

clone size: .
J gene: TRBJ2-3
D gene: TRBD1
V gene: TRBV5-1
CDR3 protein: CASSIGTGTDTQYF
CDR3 DNA: TGCGCCAGCAGCATCGGGACAGGGACAGATACGCAGTATTTT

clone size: .
J gene: TRBJ2-1
D gene: .
V gene: TRBV4-1
CDR3 protein: CASSQAPPNVEQFF
CDR3 DNA: TGCGCCAGCAGCCAGGCCCCGCCGAACGTTGAGCAGTTCTTC

clone size: .
J gene: TRBJ2-1
D gene: TRBD2
V gene: TRBV28
CDR3 protein: CASSLGSSGSVDEQFF
CDR3 DNA: TGTGCCAGCAGTCTCGGGAGTAGCGGGAGTGTCGATGAGCAGTTCTTC

clone size: few
J gene: TRBJ1-1
D gene: .
V gene: TRBV6-5
CDR3 protein: CASRSGLGANTEAFF
CDR3 DNA: TGTGCCAGCAGATCTGGACTAGGAGCGAACACTGAAGCTTTCTTT

clone size: .
J gene: TRBJ2-3
D gene: TRBD2
V gene: TRBV7-3
CDR3 protein: CASSFLPSSGRADTQYF
CDR3 DNA: TGTGCCAGCAGCTTTCTCCCCAGTAGCGGGAGAGCAGATACGCAGTATTTT

clone size: .
J gene: TRBJ2-2
D gene: TRBD2
V gene: TRBV28
CDR3 protein: CASLQAGAAGELFF
CDR3 DNA: TGTGCCAGCCTCCAAGCGGGAGCGGCCGGGGAGCTGTTTTTT

clone size: .
J gene: TRBJ2-1
D gene: TRBD1
V gene: TRBV11-2
CDR3 protein: CASSLDRDREFF
CDR3 DNA: TGTGCCAGCAGCTTAGATCGGGACAGGGAGTTCTTC

clone size: once
J gene: TRBJ2-1
D gene: .
V gene: TRBV18
CDR3 protein: CASSGGQNSYNEQFF
CDR3 DNA: TGTGCCAGCTCGGGCGGACAGAACTCCTACAATGAGCAGTTCTTC

clone size: .
J gene: TRBJ2-3
D gene: TRBD2
V gene: TRBV7-9
CDR3 protein: CASTQGGRATDTQYF
CDR3 DNA: TGTGCCAGCACCCAAGGAGGGAGGGCTACAGATACGCAGTATTTT

clone size: .
J gene: TRBJ2-1
D gene: TRBD2
V gene: TRBV10-1
CDR3 protein: CASSDSGGAREGEQFF
CDR3 DNA: TGCGCCAGCAGTGATTCGGGGGGGGCTCGTGAAGGTGAGCAGTTCTTC

clone size: .
J gene: TRBJ2-7
D gene: TRBD2
V gene: TRBV5-1
CDR3 protein: CASSPSGSSYEQYF
CDR3 DNA: TGCGCCAGCAGCCCGAGCGGGAGCTCCTACGAGCAGTACTTC

clone size: .
J gene: TRBJ1-2
D gene: .
V gene: TRBV4-3
CDR3 protein: CASSRAAQKGDYGYTF
CDR3 DNA: TGCGCCAGCAGCCGAGCTGCCCAAAAGGGGGACTACGGCTACACCTTC

clone size: .
J gene: TRBJ1-4
D gene: .
V gene: TRBV29-1
CDR3 protein: CSVFGPNEKLFF
CDR3 DNA: TGCAGCGTTTTTGGGCCGAATGAAAAACTGTTTTTT

clone size: .
J gene: TRBJ1-2
D gene: .
V gene: TRBV20-1
CDR3 protein: CSARQILGYTF
CDR3 DNA: TGCAGTGCTAGACAGATACTAGGCTACACCTTC

clone size: .
J gene: TRBJ1-1
D gene: .
V gene: TRBV6-6
CDR3 protein: CASSSVQKTTEAFF
CDR3 DNA: TGTGCCAGCAGTTCGGTACAGAAGACCACTGAAGCTTTCTTT

clone size: .
J gene: TRBJ2-1
D gene: .
V gene: TRBV15
CDR3 protein: CATSRSGNEQFF
CDR3 DNA: TGTGCCACCAGCAGATCAGGGAATGAGCAGTTCTTC

clone size: .
J gene: TRBJ2-3
D gene: .
V gene: TRBV30
CDR3 protein: CAWSGTRGTDTQYF
CDR3 DNA: TGTGCCTGGAGTGGGACTAGGGGGACAGATACGCAGTATTTT

clone size: .
J gene: TRBJ2-1
D gene: .
V gene: TRBV5-1
CDR3 protein: CASSLTGTNYNEQFF
CDR3 DNA: TGCGCCAGCAGCTTGACAGGGACTAACTACAATGAGCAGTTCTTC

clone size: .
J gene: TRBJ1-3
D gene: TRBD1
V gene: TRBV18
CDR3 protein: CASSRGTGSGNTIYF
CDR3 DNA: TGTGCCAGCTCACGCGGGACAGGGTCTGGAAACACCATATATTTT

clone size: .
J gene: TRBJ1-3
D gene: .
V gene: TRBV6-5
CDR3 protein: CASSPSGGNTIYF
CDR3 DNA: TGTGCCAGCAGTCCGTCGGGGGGGAACACCATATATTTT

clone size: .
J gene: TRBJ1-1
D gene: .
V gene: TRBV5-1
CDR3 protein: CASSFRQSNTEAFF
CDR3 DNA: TGCGCCAGCAGCTTTAGACAGTCGAACACTGAAGCTTTCTTT

clone size: .
J gene: TRBJ2-1
D gene: .
V gene: TRBV7-2
CDR3 protein: CASSSSPGYNEQFF
CDR3 DNA: TGTGCCAGCAGCTCTTCCCCGGGCTACAATGAGCAGTTCTTC

clone size: .
J gene: TRBJ2-1
D gene: .
V gene: TRBV11-2
CDR3 protein: CASSLLRYNEQFF
CDR3 DNA: TGTGCCAGCAGCTTGCTTAGATACAATGAGCAGTTCTTC

clone size: .
J gene: TRBJ1-6
D gene: .
V gene: TRBV28
CDR3 protein: CASSFQNSPLHF
CDR3 DNA: TGTGCCAGCAGTTTTCAGAATTCACCCCTCCACTTT

clone size: .
J gene: TRBJ2-1
D gene: .
V gene: TRBV30
CDR3 protein: CAWSVRAYNEQFF
CDR3 DNA: TGTGCCTGGAGTGTACGCGCCTACAATGAGCAGTTCTTC

clone size: .
J gene: TRBJ2-2
D gene: .
V gene: TRBV27
CDR3 protein: CASSLEGRTVPGELFF
CDR3 DNA: TGTGCCAGCAGTTTAGAGGGACGGACAGTTCCCGGGGAGCTGTTTTTT

clone size: .
J gene: TRBJ1-3
D gene: .
V gene: TRBV6-6
CDR3 protein: CASSFGGGHSGNTIYF
CDR3 DNA: TGTGCCAGCAGCTTCGGGGGGGGCCACTCTGGAAACACCATATATTTT

clone size: .
J gene: TRBJ1-3
D gene: .
V gene: TRBV5-5
CDR3 protein: CASSSRDGNTIYF
CDR3 DNA: TGTGCCAGCAGCTCCCGGGATGGAAACACCATATATTTT